The present entry profiles one TCR beta chain with its context. Its target is not known. The sample is drawn from a study of cytomegalovirus exposure and HLA in healthy donors. Study results and limitations: Further analysis, carried out later, found HLA-associated TCR beta chains more clonally expanded than equally common other chains.

Trimming took 6 bases from V and 7 from J; bases not matched to a gene: 17. This CDR3 has 16 residues. Looked up from germline, CDR1 is SGHRS and CDR2 is YFSETQ. PCR amplification relied on 60 Vbeta primers (plus 13 Jbeta primers). Sequencing was performed with immunoSEQ multiplex PCR; in TCRdb, only in-frame clones are kept and a portion is missing. The table lists about 67,000 clones. The chain combines TRBV5-1 with TRBJ2-3, with 7 nucleotides matching TRBD2. The sequence derives from a woman aged 25 to 45 in good health and CMV-seronegative. Specimen: PBMCs. The CDR3 loop is CASTLWTGGSRNTQYF. The CDR3 DNA reads TGCGCCAGCACGCTTTGGACGGGAGGTTCCCGAAATACGCAGTATTTT.